The 25 T cell receptor beta chains given below trace back to one sample, sequenced in a study of cytomegalovirus exposure and HLA in healthy donors (TCRdb year 2017). Libraries were constructed by the immunoSEQ multiplex PCR assay. The multiplex PCR relied on a mix of 60 forward primers for TCR Vbeta segments and 13 reverse primers for TCR Jbeta segments. In TCRdb, the immuneACCESS table is reduced to in-frame sequences with V and J assigned. These tables do not hold every clone; where another copy was compared, an unresolved V gene accounts for under half, and the others remain unexplained. This sample holds around 130,000 clones; roughly 74% were observed only once. Of the sample, roughly 6.3% falls within the top ten clones. Sequencing was carried out using PBMCs. The receptors here all came from a woman between 50 and 59 years old in good health and CMV-seropositive.

This clone was counted a single time. V and J are TRBV6-8 and TRBJ2-7, with 12 bases matching TRBD2. Germline CDR1 is MNHGY and CDR2 is SAAAGT. With 4 bases clipped from V and 7 bases from J, the junction kept 2 bases outside the gene matches. The CDR3 length is 13 residues. Here the CDR3 DNA reads TGTGCCAGCAGTTCGCTAGCGGGGGGGGAGCAGTACTTC. It translates to CASSSLAGGEQYF.

The sample holds one count of this clone. This rearrangement joins TRBV2 to TRBJ2-7; 11 nucleotides line up with TRBD2. Per germline, CDR1 SNHLY and CDR2 FYNNEI. The junction had 10 bases not matched to a gene; V was cut back by 8 bases and J by 7 bases. This CDR3 is 14 amino acids long. This chain's CDR3 is CASQLAGAPLEQYF. CDR3 nucleotides: TGTGCCAGCCAACTAGCGGGGGCGCCCCTGGAGCAGTACTTC.

This clone was seen more than once but under ten times. The genes are TRBV5-4 and TRBJ2-7, with TRBD1 matching over 12 bases. The CDR3 sequence is 17 residues long. With V trimmed by 7 bases and J by 1 base, 12 bases remained unmatched. The germline CDR1 and CDR2 sequences are SGHNT and YYREEE (reference sequence). The CDR3 is CASRSRDRGPLSYEQYF. DNA of the CDR3: TGTGCCAGCCGCTCCCGGGACAGGGGGCCTCTATCCTACGAGCAGTACTTC.

This clone was found a few times. The rearrangement uses TRBV6-5 and TRBJ2-1; D unclear. CDR1 and CDR2 (germline): MNHEY, SVGAGI. CDR3 length: 15 residues. The V and J ends lost 2 bases and 12 bases respectively, with 20 bases between them. CDR3 loop: CASSYTSPQISSQFF. DNA of the CDR3: TGTGCCAGCAGTTACACCTCCCCACAGATTAGTTCGCAGTTCTTC.

This sequence joins TRBV11-3 and TRBJ1-1, with D possibly being TRBD1 (5 bases). Germline lookup yields CDR1 SGHNT and CDR2 YENEEA. The V gene lost 1 base and the J gene lost 1 base, with 10 bases spanning the gap. The CDR3 runs to 15 residues. CDR3: CASSLGGGGNTEAFF. CDR3 sequence (DNA): TGTGCCAGCAGCTTAGGCGGGGGGGGGAACACTGAAGCTTTCTTT.

V gene TRBV6-1 combines with J gene TRBJ2-3; D possibly corresponds to TRBD2 (6 bases). Germline loops: CDR1 MNHNS, CDR2 SASEGT. V was shortened by 1 base and J by 1 base, with 15 bases between the two germline ends. The CDR3 totals 17 residues. In DNA form, the CDR3 reads TGTGCCAGCAGTGAAGTAGACAGCCCGGGAGGCACAGATACGCAGTATTTT. It yields the protein CASSEVDSPGGTDTQYF.

DNA of the CDR3: TGTGCCAGCCACAGCGGGGCAGGTTCGTCCCAGCATTTT. Its protein is CASHSGAGSSQHF. The rearrangement joins TRBV6-1 to TRBJ1-5, with D possibly TRBD1 on 5 matching bases. Trimming left V 8 bases short and J 11 bases short, with 19 bases between. The CDR3 spans 13 residues. Germline V gene lookup returns CDR1 MNHNS and CDR2 SASEGT.

The chain recombines TRBV29-1 with TRBJ2-7; 8 bases map to TRBD1. From germline, CDR1 is SQVTM and CDR2 ANQGSEA. This CDR3 is built from 12 residues. The V and J ends lost 3 bases and 7 bases, in that order; junction bases with no gene match: 5. CDR3: CSVESGGREQYF. CDR3 bases: TGCAGCGTTGAGTCAGGGGGCAGGGAGCAGTACTTC.

Of note for this clone: The junction and the germline gene differ at one end; a read error may be behind it. The chain recombines TRBV7-9 with TRBJ1-2; 7 bases map to TRBD1. Germline V lookup: CDR1 SEHNR, CDR2 FQNEAQ (reference sequence). This CDR3 has 12 amino acids. CDR3 in DNA: TGTGCCAGCAGCTTAGAGGTCGAAGGACAGGCCTTC. It encodes CASSLEVEGQAF.

J is TRBJ1-2 and V is TRBV4-2, with 8 nucleotides matching TRBD1. J lost 1 base, V lost 3 bases, and 4 bases had no gene match. The CDR3 extends over 15 amino acids. Germline V gene lookup returns CDR1 LGHNA and CDR2 YNFKEQ. The CDR3 sequence: CASSQTGTGNYGYTF. In DNA form, the CDR3 reads TGTGCCAGCAGCCAGACCGGGACAGGTAACTATGGCTACACCTTC.

CDR3 sequence: CASSLGAYEQYF. The DNA for the CDR3 is TGTGCCAGCAGCTTAGGAGCCTACGAGCAGTACTTC. The gene calls are TRBV7-8 and TRBJ2-7; D remains unclear. Per the germline V gene, CDR1 is SGHVS and CDR2 is FQNEAQ. This CDR3 is built from 12 residues. The V end was cut by 1 base, the J end by 2 bases, with 3 bases between.

The rearrangement links TRBV27 to TRBJ1-2; D is uncertain. The V end lost 5 bases, the J end lost 2 bases, and 12 bases lay between the germline ends. CDR1 is MNHEY and CDR2 is SMNVEV in the germline V gene (reference sequence). CDR3 size: 14 residues. The chain's CDR3 is CASSPPTGNYGYTF. The CDR3 region has the DNA TGTGCCAGCAGTCCCCCGACGGGAAACTATGGCTACACCTTC.

DNA of the CDR3: TGTGCCTGGAGTCGTCAGATAAATGAGCAGTTCTTC. It codes for CAWSRQINEQFF. The genes are TRBV30 and TRBJ2-1, with D uncertain. The CDR3 loop spans 12 amino acids. Germline assignment: CDR1 GTSNPN and CDR2 SVGIG (reference sequence). V was clipped by 2 bases and J by 7 bases, with 9 bases between them.

The CDR3: CASSLRDRRNTGELFF. Here the CDR3 DNA reads TGTGCCAGCAGCCTTCGGGACAGGCGAAACACCGGGGAGCTGTTTTTT. The rearrangement joins TRBV11-3 to TRBJ2-2; 8 bases line up with TRBD1. Germline CDR1 reads SGHNT; CDR2 reads YENEEA. V dropped 5 bases and J dropped 2; count of bases not matched to a gene: 7. The CDR3 is 16 amino acids.

This clone has more than one count but fewer than ten. The chain carries TRBV9 and TRBJ2-7; 9 nucleotides line up with TRBD1. With 0 bases clipped from V and 6 bases from J, the junction kept 4 bases outside the gene matches. Germline V gene lookup returns CDR1 SGDLS and CDR2 YYNGEE. The CDR3 has 14 amino acids. The CDR3 is CASSVGGQGFEQYF. The CDR3 DNA reads TGTGCCAGCAGCGTAGGAGGACAGGGGTTCGAGCAGTACTTC.

Comment on this clone: An end of the junction does not agree with germline; a read error may underlie this. This chain connects TRBV15 to TRBJ1-2, with D possibly matching TRBD1 (6 bases). Germline CDR1 reads LNHNV; CDR2 reads YYDKDF (reference sequence). The CDR3 sequence is 14 residues long. CDR3 nucleotides: TGTGCCACCAGCGGACGGGACACCAGCTATGGCTACCCCTTC. Residues: CATSGRDTSYGYPF.

V and J are TRBV7-2 and TRBJ2-5, with 10 bases identical to TRBD2. The ends lost 7 bases at V and 7 bases at J; junction bases unmatched: 9. CDR1 and CDR2 from the germline V gene are SGHTA and FQGNSA. CDR3 size: 14 residues. The CDR3 nucleotides read TGTGCCAGCAACGAGCGGGGGGGCCCGCTGACCCAGTACTTC. Translation: CASNERGGPLTQYF.

V gene TRBV2 combines with J gene TRBJ1-4; possibly TRBD1 for D (6 bases). The length of the CDR3 is 15 residues. CDR1 and CDR2 (germline): SNHLY, FYNNEI. The V end lost 6 bases, the J end lost 4 bases, and 15 bases lay between the germline ends. This CDR3 is CASRPSQGGNEKLFF. DNA for the CDR3: TGTGCCAGCAGGCCATCACAGGGCGGTAATGAAAAACTGTTTTTT.

This clone was picked up one time. V and J are TRBV19 and TRBJ2-1, with a weak D call TRBD2 (5 bases). V was clipped by 3 bases and J by 5 bases, with 8 bases between them. The germline V gene encodes CDR1 LNHDA and CDR2 SQIVND (reference sequence). This CDR3 region has 13 residues. The CDR3 here is CASSIGEHNEQFF. DNA of the CDR3: TGTGCCAGTAGTATCGGGGAGCACAATGAGCAGTTCTTC.

The chain combines TRBV23-1 with TRBJ1-1; D is unclear. TRBV23-1 belongs to the ORF category, with a function that is uncertain. The CDR3 spans 14 residues. V was shortened by 2 bases and J by 4 bases, with 11 bases between the two germline ends. CDR3 loop: CASSQPGYSTEAFF. CDR3 nucleotide sequence: TGCGCCAGCAGTCAACCGGGGTACTCCACTGAAGCTTTCTTT.

V usage is TRBV20-1 and J usage is TRBJ2-5; the D gene is possibly TRBD2 (6 bases). This CDR3 spans 11 amino acids. The V end lost 7 bases, the J end lost 10 bases, and 16 bases lay between the germline ends. Germline V gene lookup returns CDR1 DFQATT and CDR2 SNEGSKA (reference sequence). The CDR3 nucleotides read TGCAGTGTTCGCGGGATTGGGGACCAGTACTTC. Protein: CSVRGIGDQYF.

This sequence joins TRBV5-1 and TRBJ2-5; 9 bases agree with TRBD1. The CDR3 length is 13 residues. The germline CDR1 and CDR2 sequences are SGHRS and YFSETQ. The V gene end was trimmed by 4 bases and the J gene end by 4 bases; junction bases not matched to a gene: 2. Here the CDR3 reads CASSPDRGETQYF. The CDR3, as DNA: TGCGCCAGCAGCCCGGACAGGGGAGAGACCCAGTACTTC.

The genes are TRBV19 and TRBJ1-4; D may be TRBD1 (5 bases). CDR3 length: 12 amino acids. The V gene's germline CDR1 is LNHDA and CDR2 SQIVND (reference sequence). Between the trimmed V and J ends, which lost 5 bases and 8 bases, there was a span of 9 bases. The chain's CDR3 is CASSSRVEKLFF. CDR3 nucleotide sequence: TGTGCCAGTAGTTCCAGGGTGGAAAAACTGTTTTTT. Combining the CDR3 with reference TRBV19 and TRBJ1-4 gives the whole variable domain DGGITQSPKYLFRKEGQNVTLSCEQNLNHDAMYWYRQDPGQGLRLIYYSQIVNDFQKGDIAEGYSVSREKKESFPLTVTSAQKNPTAFYLCASSSRVEKLFFGSGTQLSVL.

In its sample, this clone was seen many times. The chain uses TRBV19 and TRBJ2-6; unclear D gene. Germline V gives CDR1 LNHDA, CDR2 SQIVND (reference sequence). The CDR3 is made up of 13 amino acids. V lost 4 bases to trimming and J lost 4 bases, with 5 bases between them. CDR3 coding DNA: TGTGCCAGTAGTACCTCCGGGGCCAACGTCCTGACTTTC. As protein: CASSTSGANVLTF.

This clone turned up a few times. This chain connects TRBV6-1 to TRBJ2-4; the match to TRBD1 covers 8 bases. With V trimmed by 2 bases and J by 9 bases, 9 bases remained unmatched. The germline gives CDR1 MNHNS, CDR2 SASEGT. The CDR3 contains 15 residues. This chain's CDR3 is CASSERTGRVGIQYF. For the CDR3, the DNA is TGTGCCAGCAGTGAAAGGACAGGGAGAGTAGGCATTCAGTACTTC.